What follows is one TCR beta chain and its context. The antigen is not known. CDR3 size: 15 residues. Germline values: CDR1 SGHRS, CDR2 YFSETQ. Unmatched junction bases numbered 3, after V lost 0 bases and J lost 5 bases. Measured with immunoSEQ multiplex PCR; TCRdb has only the in-frame clones, and not every one. The repertoire consists of around 190,000 clones, with about 81% occurring once and the leading ten covering roughly 1.2%. The source of the sample is a study of cytomegalovirus exposure and HLA in healthy donors. Study results and caveats: With high specificity and sensitivity, the classifier reportedly diagnosed cytomegalovirus status.

The material sequenced was PBMCs. This TCR was sampled from a woman aged 25 to 39 in good health and CMV-seronegative. The chain uses TRBV5-1 and TRBJ2-5; the match to TRBD1 covers 11 bases. CDR3 loop: CASSLGTGGGETQYF. The DNA for the CDR3 is TGCGCCAGCAGCTTGGGGACAGGGGGCGGGGAGACCCAGTACTTC.